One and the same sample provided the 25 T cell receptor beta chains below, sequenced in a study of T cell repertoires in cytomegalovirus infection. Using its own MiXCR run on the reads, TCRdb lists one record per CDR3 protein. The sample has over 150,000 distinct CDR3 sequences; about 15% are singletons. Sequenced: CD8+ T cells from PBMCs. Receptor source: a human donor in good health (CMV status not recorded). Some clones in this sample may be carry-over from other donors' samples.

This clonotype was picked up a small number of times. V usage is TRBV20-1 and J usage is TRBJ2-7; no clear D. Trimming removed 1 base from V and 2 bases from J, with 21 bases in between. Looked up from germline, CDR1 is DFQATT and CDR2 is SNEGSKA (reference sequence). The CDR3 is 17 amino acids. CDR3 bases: TGCAGTGCTAGAGTTATGACGCAGATAGGGATACCCTACGAGCAGTACTTC. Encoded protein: CSARVMTQIGIPYEQYF.

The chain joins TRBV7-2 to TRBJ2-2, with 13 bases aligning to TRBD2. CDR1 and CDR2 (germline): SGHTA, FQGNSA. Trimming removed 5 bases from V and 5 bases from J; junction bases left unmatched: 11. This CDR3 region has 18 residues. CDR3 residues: CASSQRLAGGPGTGELFF. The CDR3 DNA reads TGTGCCAGCAGCCAACGACTAGCGGGGGGACCTGGGACCGGGGAGCTGTTTTTT.

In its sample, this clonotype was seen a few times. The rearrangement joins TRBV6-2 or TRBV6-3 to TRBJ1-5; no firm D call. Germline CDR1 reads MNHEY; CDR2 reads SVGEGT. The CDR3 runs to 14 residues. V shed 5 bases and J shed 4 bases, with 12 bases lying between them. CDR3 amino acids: CASSRPNRNQPQHF. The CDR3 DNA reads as TGTGCCAGCAGTCGACCAAACAGAAATCAGCCCCAGCATTTT.

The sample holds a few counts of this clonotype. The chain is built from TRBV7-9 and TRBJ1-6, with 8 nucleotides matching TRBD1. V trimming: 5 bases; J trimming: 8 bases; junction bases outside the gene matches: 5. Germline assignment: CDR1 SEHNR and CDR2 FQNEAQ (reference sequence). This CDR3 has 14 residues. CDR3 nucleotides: TGTGCCAGCAGCGAAGTGGACAGGGATTCACCCCTCCACTTT. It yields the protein CASSEVDRDSPLHF.

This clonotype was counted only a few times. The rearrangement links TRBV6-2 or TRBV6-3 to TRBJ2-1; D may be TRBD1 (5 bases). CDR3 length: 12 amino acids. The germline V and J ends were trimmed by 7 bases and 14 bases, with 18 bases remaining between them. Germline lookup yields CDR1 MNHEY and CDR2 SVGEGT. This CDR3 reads CASTPVGPPEFF. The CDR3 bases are TGTGCCAGCACCCCGGTGGGGCCTCCAGAGTTCTTC.

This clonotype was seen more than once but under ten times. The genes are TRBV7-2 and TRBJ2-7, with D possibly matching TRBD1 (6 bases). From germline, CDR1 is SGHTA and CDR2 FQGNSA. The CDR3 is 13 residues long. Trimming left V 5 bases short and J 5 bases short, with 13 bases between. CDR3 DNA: TGTGCCAGCAGCCGGATCCGGGACAACGAGCAGTACTTC. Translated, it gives CASSRIRDNEQYF.

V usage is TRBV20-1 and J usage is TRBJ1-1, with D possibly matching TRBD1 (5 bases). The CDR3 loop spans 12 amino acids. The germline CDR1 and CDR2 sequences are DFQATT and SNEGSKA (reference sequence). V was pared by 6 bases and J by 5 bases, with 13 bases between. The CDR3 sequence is CSAARDPTEAFF. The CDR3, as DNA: TGCAGTGCGGCCCGGGACCCTACTGAAGCTTTCTTT.

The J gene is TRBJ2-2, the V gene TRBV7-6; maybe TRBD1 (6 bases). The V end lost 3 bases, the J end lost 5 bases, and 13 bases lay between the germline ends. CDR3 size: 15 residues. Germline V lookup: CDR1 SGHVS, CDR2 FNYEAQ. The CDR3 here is CASSLWTVGTGELFF. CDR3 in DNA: TGTGCCAGCAGCTTGTGGACAGTTGGGACCGGGGAGCTGTTTTTT.

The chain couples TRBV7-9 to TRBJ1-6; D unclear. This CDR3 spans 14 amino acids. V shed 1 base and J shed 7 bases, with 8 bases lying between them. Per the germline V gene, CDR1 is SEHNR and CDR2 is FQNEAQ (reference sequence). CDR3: CASSLVKENSPLHF. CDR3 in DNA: TGTGCCAGCAGCTTAGTTAAGGAGAATTCACCCCTCCACTTT.

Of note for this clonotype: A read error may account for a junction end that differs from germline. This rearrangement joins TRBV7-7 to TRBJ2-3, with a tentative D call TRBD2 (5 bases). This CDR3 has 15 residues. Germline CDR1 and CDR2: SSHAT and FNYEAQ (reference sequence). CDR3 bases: TGTGCTAGCAGCTCCGGACTGTCGAGCACAGATACGCAGTATTTT. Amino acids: CASSSGLSSTDTQYF.

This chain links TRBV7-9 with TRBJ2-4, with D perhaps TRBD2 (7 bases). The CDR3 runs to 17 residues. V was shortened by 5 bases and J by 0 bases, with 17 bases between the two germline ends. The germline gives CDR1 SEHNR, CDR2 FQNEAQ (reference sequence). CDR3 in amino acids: CASSPRGALLAKNIQYF. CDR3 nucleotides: TGTGCCAGCAGCCCCCGGGGGGCTCTCCTAGCCAAAAACATTCAGTACTTC.

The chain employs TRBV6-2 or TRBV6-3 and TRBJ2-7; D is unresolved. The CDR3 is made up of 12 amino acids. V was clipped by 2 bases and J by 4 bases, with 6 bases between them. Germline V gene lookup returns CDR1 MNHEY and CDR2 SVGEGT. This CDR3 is CASSYKGYEQYF. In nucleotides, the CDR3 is TGTGCCAGCAGTTACAAAGGATACGAGCAGTACTTC.

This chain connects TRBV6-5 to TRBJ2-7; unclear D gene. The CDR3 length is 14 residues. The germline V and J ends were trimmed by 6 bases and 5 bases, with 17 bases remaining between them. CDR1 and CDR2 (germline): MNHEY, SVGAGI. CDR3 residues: CASRPQGLAHEQYF. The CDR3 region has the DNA TGTGCCAGCAGACCTCAAGGGTTAGCCCACGAGCAGTACTTC.

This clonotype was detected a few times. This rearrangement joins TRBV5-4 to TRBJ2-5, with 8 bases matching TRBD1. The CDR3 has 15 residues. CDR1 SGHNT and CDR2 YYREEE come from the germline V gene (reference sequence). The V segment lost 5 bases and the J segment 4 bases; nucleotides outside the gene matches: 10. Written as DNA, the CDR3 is TGTGCCAGCAGTTTCCCCCAGGGGGCAGGAGAGACCCAGTACTTC. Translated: CASSFPQGAGETQYF.

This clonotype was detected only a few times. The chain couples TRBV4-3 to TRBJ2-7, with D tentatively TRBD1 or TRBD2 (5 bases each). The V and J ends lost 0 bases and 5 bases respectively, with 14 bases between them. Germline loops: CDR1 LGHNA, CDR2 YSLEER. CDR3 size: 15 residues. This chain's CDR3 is CASSQDKIGGNEQYF. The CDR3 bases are TGCGCCAGCAGCCAAGATAAGATTGGGGGAAACGAGCAGTACTTC.

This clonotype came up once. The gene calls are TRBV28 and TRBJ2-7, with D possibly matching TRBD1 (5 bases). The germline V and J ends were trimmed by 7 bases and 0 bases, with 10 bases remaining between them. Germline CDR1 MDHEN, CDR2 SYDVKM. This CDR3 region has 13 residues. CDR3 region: CASTPGASYEQYF. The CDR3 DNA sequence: TGTGCCAGCACCCCTGGGGCCTCCTACGAGCAGTACTTC.

CDR3 protein: CASTGTGVRAEAFF. The CDR3 region has the DNA TGTGCCAGCACCGGGACAGGGGTTCGGGCTGAAGCTTTCTTT. The rearrangement uses TRBV7-3 and TRBJ1-1, with 10 bases that match TRBD1. V lost 7 bases to trimming and J lost 6 bases; unmatched junction nucleotides: 8. This CDR3 comprises 14 residues. Germline V lookup: CDR1 SGHTA, CDR2 FQGTGA.

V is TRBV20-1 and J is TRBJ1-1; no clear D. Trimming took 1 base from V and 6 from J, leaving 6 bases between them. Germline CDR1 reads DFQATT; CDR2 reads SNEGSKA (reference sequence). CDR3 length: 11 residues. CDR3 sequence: CSARVVAEAFF. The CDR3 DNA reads TGCAGTGCTAGAGTGGTGGCTGAAGCTTTCTTT.

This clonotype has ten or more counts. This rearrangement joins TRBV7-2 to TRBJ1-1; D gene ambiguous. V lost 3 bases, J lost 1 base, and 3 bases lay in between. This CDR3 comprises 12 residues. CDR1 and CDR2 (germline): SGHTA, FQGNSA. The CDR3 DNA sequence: TGTGCCAGCAGCTTCTCGAACACTGAAGCTTTCTTT. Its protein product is CASSFSNTEAFF. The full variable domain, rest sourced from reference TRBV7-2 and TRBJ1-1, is GAGVSQSPSNKVTEKGKDVELRCDPISGHTALYWYRQSLGQGLEFLIYFQGNSAPDKSGLPSDRFSAERTGGSVSTLTIQRTQQEDSAVYLCASSFSNTEAFFGQGTRLTVV.

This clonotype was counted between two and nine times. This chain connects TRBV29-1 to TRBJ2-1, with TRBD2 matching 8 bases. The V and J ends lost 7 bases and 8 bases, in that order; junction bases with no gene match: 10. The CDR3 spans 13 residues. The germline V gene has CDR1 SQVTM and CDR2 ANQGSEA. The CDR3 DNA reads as TGCAGCGGGATCCACGGGGGGGCTTATGAGCAGTTCTTC. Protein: CSGIHGGAYEQFF.

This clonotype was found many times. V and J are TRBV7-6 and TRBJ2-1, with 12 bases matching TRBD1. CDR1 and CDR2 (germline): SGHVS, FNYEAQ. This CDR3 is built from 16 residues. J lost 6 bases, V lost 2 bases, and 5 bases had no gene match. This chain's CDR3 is CASSLYRDRGLNEQFF. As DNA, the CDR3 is TGTGCCAGCAGCTTATACAGGGACAGGGGGCTCAATGAGCAGTTCTTC.

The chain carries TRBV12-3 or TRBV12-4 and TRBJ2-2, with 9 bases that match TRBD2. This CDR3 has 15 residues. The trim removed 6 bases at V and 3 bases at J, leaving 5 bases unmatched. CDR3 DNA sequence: TGTGCCAGCAGCCAAGCGGGGGGATACACCGGGGAGCTGTTTTTT. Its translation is CASSQAGGYTGELFF.

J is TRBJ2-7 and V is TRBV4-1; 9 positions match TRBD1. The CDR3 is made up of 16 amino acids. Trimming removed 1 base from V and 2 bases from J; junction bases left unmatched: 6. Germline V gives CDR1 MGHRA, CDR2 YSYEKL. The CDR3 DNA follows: TGCGCCAGCAGCCAAGGGACAGGGGCTTCAACCTACGAGCAGTACTTC. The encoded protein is CASSQGTGASTYEQYF.

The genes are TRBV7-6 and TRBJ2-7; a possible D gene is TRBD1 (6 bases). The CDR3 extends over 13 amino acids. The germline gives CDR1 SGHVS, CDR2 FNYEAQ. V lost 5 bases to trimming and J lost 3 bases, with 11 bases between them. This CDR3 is CASSPGDGYEQYF. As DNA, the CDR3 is TGTGCCAGCAGCCCAGGGGACGGCTACGAGCAGTACTTC.

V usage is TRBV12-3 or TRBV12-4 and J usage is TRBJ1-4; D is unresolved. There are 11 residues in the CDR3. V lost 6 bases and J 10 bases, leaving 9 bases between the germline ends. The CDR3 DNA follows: TGTGCCAGCAGACTGGAAGGAAAACTGTTTTTT. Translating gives CASRLEGKLFF.